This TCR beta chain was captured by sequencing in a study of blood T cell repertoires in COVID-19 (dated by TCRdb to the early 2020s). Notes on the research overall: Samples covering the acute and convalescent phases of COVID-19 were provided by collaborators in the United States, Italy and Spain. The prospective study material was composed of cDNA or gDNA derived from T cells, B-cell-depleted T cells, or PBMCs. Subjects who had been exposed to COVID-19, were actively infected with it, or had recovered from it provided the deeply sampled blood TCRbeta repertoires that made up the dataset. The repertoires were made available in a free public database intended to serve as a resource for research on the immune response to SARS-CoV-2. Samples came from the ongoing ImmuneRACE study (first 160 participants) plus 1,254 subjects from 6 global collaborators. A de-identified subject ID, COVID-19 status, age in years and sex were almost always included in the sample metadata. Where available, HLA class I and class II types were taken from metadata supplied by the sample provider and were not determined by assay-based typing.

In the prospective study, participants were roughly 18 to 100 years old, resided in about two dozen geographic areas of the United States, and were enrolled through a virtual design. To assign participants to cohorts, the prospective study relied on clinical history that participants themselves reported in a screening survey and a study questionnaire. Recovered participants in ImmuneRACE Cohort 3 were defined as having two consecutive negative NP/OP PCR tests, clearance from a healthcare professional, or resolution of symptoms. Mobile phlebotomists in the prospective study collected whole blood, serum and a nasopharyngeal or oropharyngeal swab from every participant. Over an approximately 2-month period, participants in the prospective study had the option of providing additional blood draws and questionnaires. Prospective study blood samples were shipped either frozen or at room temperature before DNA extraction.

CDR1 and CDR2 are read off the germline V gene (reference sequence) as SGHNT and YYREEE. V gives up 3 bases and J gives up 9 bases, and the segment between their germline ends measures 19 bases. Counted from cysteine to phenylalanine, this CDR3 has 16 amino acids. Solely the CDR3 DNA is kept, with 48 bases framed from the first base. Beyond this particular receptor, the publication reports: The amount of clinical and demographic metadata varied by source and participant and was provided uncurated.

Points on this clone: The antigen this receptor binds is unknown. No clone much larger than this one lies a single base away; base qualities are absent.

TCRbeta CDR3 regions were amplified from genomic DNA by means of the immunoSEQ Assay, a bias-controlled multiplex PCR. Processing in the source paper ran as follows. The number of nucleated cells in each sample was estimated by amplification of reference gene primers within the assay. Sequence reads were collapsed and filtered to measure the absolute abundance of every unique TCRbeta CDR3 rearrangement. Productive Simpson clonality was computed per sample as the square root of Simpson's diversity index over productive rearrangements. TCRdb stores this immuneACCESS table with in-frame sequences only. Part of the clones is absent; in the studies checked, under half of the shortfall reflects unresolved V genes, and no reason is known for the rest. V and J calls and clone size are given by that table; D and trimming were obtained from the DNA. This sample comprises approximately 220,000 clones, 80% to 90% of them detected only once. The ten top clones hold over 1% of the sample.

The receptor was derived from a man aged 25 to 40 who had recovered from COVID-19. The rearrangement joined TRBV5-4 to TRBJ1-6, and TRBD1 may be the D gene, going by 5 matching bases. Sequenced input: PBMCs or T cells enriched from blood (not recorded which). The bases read TGTGCCAGCAGCTGGGGTCAGGGCTCCTTTGGTTCACCCCTCCACTTT. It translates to CASSWGQGSFGSPLHF. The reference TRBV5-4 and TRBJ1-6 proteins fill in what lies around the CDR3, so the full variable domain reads ETGVTQSPTHLIKTRGQQVTLRCSSQSGHNTVSWYQQALGQGPQFIFQYYREEENGRGNFPPRFSGLQFPNYSSELNVNALELDDSALYLCASSWGQGSFGSPLHFGNGTRLTVT.